This TCR beta chain originates from a study of blood T cells in healthy people across ages. The CDR3 length is 13 residues. V lost 8 bases to trimming and J lost 2 bases, with 10 bases between them. Germline loops: CDR1 MDHEN, CDR2 SYDVKM. With a J-beta primer mix and a sample-barcoded 5' primer, a second PCR ran roughly 6 to 12 cycles. MiXCR was run by TCRdb on the 5' RACE reads, yielding one entry per CDR3 protein. The sample has around 1,000,000 distinct CDR3 sequences, around two fifths seen once. The V gene is TRBV28, the J gene TRBJ2-4, with D unclear. The sequenced sample was blood. The receptor was derived from a man in his late teens or twenties in good health. The CDR3 loop is CASLELTKNIQYF. CDR3 sequence (DNA): TGTGCCAGCCTAGAGTTAACCAAAAACATTCAGTACTTC.